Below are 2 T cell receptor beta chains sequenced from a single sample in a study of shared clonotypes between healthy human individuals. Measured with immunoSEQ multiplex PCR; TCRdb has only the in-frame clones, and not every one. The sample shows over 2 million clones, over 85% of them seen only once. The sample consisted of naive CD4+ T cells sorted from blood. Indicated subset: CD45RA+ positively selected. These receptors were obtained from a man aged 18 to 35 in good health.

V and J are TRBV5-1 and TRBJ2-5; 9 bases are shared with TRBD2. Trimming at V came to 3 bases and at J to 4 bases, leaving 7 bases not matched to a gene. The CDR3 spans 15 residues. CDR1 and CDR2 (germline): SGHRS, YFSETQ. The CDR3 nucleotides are TGCGCCAGCAGCTCTAGCGGGGCCGGAGGAGAGACCCAGTACTTC. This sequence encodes CASSSSGAGGETQYF.

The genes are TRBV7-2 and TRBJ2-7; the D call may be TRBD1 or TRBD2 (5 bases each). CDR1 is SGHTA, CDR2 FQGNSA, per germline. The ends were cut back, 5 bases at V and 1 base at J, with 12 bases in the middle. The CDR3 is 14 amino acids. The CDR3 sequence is CASSRDQASYEQYF. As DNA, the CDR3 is TGTGCCAGCAGCCGGGACCAAGCGTCCTACGAGCAGTACTTC. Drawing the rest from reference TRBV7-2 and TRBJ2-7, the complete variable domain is GAGVSQSPSNKVTEKGKDVELRCDPISGHTALYWYRQSLGQGLEFLIYFQGNSAPDKSGLPSDRFSAERTGGSVSTLTIQRTQQEDSAVYLCASSRDQASYEQYFGPGTRLTVT.